A selection of T cell receptor beta chains follows, all from one sample in a study of blood T cell repertoires in COVID-19. Clones were sequenced by immunoSEQ multiplex PCR, and TCRdb holds only the in-frame ones, with some missing. The sample has just under 60,000 clones, roughly 80% seen once. Sequencing was performed on peripheral blood. All receptors derive from a man older than 75 with acute or convalescent COVID-19. The CDR3 runs from the conserved cysteine through the conserved F or W. D genes are given only for firm matches. Size is stated for part of the rows, as once, few or many counts, or as a class when the clone is expanded.

d_call,clone_size,v_call,j_call,cdr3_nt,cdr3_aa
-,-,TRBV11-2,TRBJ2-6,TGTGCCAGCAGCTTTAGCTCTGGGGCCAACGTCCTGACTTTC,CASSFSSGANVLTF
-,-,TRBV6-6,TRBJ1-4,TGTGCCAGCAGTCATAAGGAATATACACAGGGCATAAATGAAAAACTGTTTTTT,CASSHKEYTQGINEKLFF
TRBD1,once,TRBV7-2,TRBJ1-5,TGTGCCAGCAGCCCACCTTCAGGGGGTCTAAGGACCCAGCATTTT,CASSPPSGGLRTQHF
TRBD1,-,TRBV11-1,TRBJ1-6,TGTGCCAGCAGCACCTTGGGGACAGGGGGATCACCCCTCCACTTT,CASSTLGTGGSPLHF
TRBD1,-,TRBV15,TRBJ1-1,TGTGCCACCAGCAGAGCCGGACAGGGAATTATGAACACTGAAGCTTTCTTT,CATSRAGQGIMNTEAFF
-,-,TRBV2,TRBJ2-3,TGTGCCAGCAGTGAGACTACCAGCACAGATACGCAGTATTTT,CASSETTSTDTQYF
TRBD1,-,TRBV20-1,TRBJ2-2,TGCAGTGCTAGTTTACAGGGGACCGGGGAGCTGTTTTTT,CSASLQGTGELFF
-,-,TRBV19,TRBJ1-3,TGTGCCAGTAGTATCCTCGGGGCTGGAAACACCATATATTTT,CASSILGAGNTIYF
TRBD1,-,TRBV2,TRBJ1-2,TGTGCCAGCATGCTGACAGGGGGTGGCCTCAACTATGGCTACACCTTC,CASMLTGGGLNYGYTF
-,-,TRBV28,TRBJ1-5,TGTGCCAGCAGTGACCGGGTTAATCAGCCCCAGCATTTT,CASSDRVNQPQHF
-,-,TRBV28,TRBJ2-3,TGTGCCAGCAGTCTCCCGACAGAAATCACAGATACGCAGTATTTT,CASSLPTEITDTQYF
-,-,TRBV11-2,TRBJ2-3,TGTGCCAGCAGCTTTAGTACAGGGTCCGGATGGGATACGCAGTATTTT,CASSFSTGSGWDTQYF
-,-,TRBV29-1,TRBJ1-2,TGCAGCGTTGAAGAGATAGGACAGACATATGGCTACACCTTC,CSVEEIGQTYGYTF
TRBD1,few,TRBV5-1,TRBJ1-2,TGCGCCAGCAGCTTGACGGGACAGGGTAACGGCTACACCTTC,CASSLTGQGNGYTF
-,-,TRBV2,TRBJ2-7,TGTGCCAGCAGTATCACCTACGAGCAGTACTTC,CASSITYEQYF
-,-,TRBV18,TRBJ2-7,TGTGCCAGCTCACCACCGGCTAGTCAACCCTACGAGCAGTACTTC,CASSPPASQPYEQYF
-,-,TRBV19,TRBJ1-1,TGTGCCAGTAGTATAGATTTAGGGGCCGCTGAAGCTTTCTTT,CASSIDLGAAEAFF
-,few,TRBV20-1,TRBJ1-1,TGCAGTGCTAGACACAGGGCTTTGGCTTTCTTT,CSARHRALAFF
TRBD2,-,TRBV7-2,TRBJ2-1,TGTGCCAGCAGCTCGGAAATCTCTAGCGGGAGTTCCTACAATGAGCAGTTCTTC,CASSSEISSGSSYNEQFF
TRBD2,-,TRBV11-2,TRBJ2-2,TGTGCCAGCAGGTTGCCGGGACTAGGGGTAGGGGAGCTGTTTTTT,CASRLPGLGVGELFF
-,-,TRBV30,TRBJ1-6,TGTGCCTGGCTTGCAGGTTCCTATAATTCACCCCTCCACTTT,CAWLAGSYNSPLHF
-,-,TRBV29-1,TRBJ2-1,TGCAGCGTCGTTACTACCCGCTCCTACAATGAGCAGTTCTTC,CSVVTTRSYNEQFF
TRBD2,-,TRBV29-1,TRBJ2-7,TGCAGCGTTGAAGTTTCGGGGGGAGACAGATTGGGCTACGAGCAGTACTTC,CSVEVSGGDRLGYEQYF
-,-,TRBV20-1,TRBJ2-5,TGCAGTGCTAGTCTCGCGGGGTCAGAGACCCAGTACTTC,CSASLAGSETQYF
TRBD1,-,TRBV30,TRBJ2-7,TGTGCCTGGAGGGGACAGGGGAAGAGCTCCTACGAGCAGTACTTC,CAWRGQGKSSYEQYF
-,-,TRBV29-1,TRBJ1-5,TGCAGCGCAACCCTCGGGGGTTTCAATCAGCCCCAGCATTTT,CSATLGGFNQPQHF
TRBD2,-,TRBV2,TRBJ2-2,TGTGCCAGCAGTCGGGGACTAGCGGGGGGTAACGGGGAGCTGTTTTTT,CASSRGLAGGNGELFF
-,-,TRBV6-4,TRBJ1-5,TGTGCCAGCAGTGACGAGGCGGGTCAGCCCCAGCATTTT,CASSDEAGQPQHF
TRBD1,-,TRBV5-1,TRBJ2-1,TGCGCCAGCAGCTACAGGGGCAACGGTTACAATGAGCAGTTCTTC,CASSYRGNGYNEQFF
TRBD1,-,TRBV19,TRBJ2-3,TGTGCCAGTAGTATCGGGACAGTAGATAGCACAGATACGCAGTATTTT,CASSIGTVDSTDTQYF
-,once,TRBV10-1,TRBJ1-1,TGCGCCAGCAGCAGGGACACTGAAGCTTTCTTT,CASSRDTEAFF
-,-,TRBV18,TRBJ1-6,TGTGCCAGCTCTTCTTCGGGACATAATAATTCACCCCTCCACTTT,CASSSSGHNNSPLHF
-,few,TRBV12-3/TRBV12-4,TRBJ1-6,TGTGCCAGCAGTTTCTTTGAGGATTCACCCCTCCACTTT,CASSFFEDSPLHF
-,-,TRBV7-8,TRBJ2-7,TGTGCCAGCAGCTTAGCTGTCCCAGGAGGGTACGAGCAGTACTTC,CASSLAVPGGYEQYF
TRBD2,-,TRBV24-1,TRBJ2-1,TGTGCCACCAGTACACTAGCGGGGGGGAGCTCCTACAATGAGCAGTTCTTC,CATSTLAGGSSYNEQFF
-,-,TRBV27,TRBJ2-7,TGTGCCAGCAGTCTTCAGGACAGTCCTTTCTACGAGCAGTACTTC,CASSLQDSPFYEQYF
TRBD2,-,TRBV2,TRBJ2-7,TGTGCCAGCAGTGAAAGTCTAGCGGGGTATTACGAGCAGTACTTC,CASSESLAGYYEQYF
-,-,TRBV5-5,TRBJ1-5,TGTGCCAGCAGCTTGGCCGTGATCTCCCCGGGTCAGCCCCAGCATTTT,CASSLAVISPGQPQHF
TRBD1,-,TRBV29-1,TRBJ1-2,TGCAGCGTTGATTCCAACTCCGGGACAGGGGCGGCTGGCTACACCTTC,CSVDSNSGTGAAGYTF
TRBD1,few,TRBV29-1,TRBJ1-1,TGCAGCGTGGAACAGGGGCCTGGGAACACTGAAGCTTTCTTT,CSVEQGPGNTEAFF
TRBD1,-,TRBV5-1,TRBJ1-2,TGCGCCAGCAGCCTTAGGACAGGGGGCCAAGGTGGCTACACCTTC,CASSLRTGGQGGYTF
-,-,TRBV5-1,TRBJ1-1,TGCGCCAGCAGCCAAAGGACAGCGAACACTGAAGCTTTCTTT,CASSQRTANTEAFF